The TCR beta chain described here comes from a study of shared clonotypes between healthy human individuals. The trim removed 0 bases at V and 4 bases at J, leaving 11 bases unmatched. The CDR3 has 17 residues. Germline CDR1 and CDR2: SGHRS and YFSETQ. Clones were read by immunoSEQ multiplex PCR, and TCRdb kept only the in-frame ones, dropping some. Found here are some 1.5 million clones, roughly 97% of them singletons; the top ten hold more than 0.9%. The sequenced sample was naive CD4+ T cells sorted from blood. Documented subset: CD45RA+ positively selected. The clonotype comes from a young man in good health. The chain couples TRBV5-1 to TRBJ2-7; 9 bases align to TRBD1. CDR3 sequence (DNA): TGCGCCAGCAGCTTGGCCGTCTCCGGGACAGGGTTATACGAGCAGTACTTC. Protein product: CASSLAVSGTGLYEQYF.